Listed here are 3 T cell receptor beta chains from one sample, sequenced in a study of PD-L1 blockade in urothelial cancer. Here immunoSEQ multiplex PCR was the method, and the copy in TCRdb shows in-frame clones only, minus some. The sample lists fewer than 25,000 clones, approximately 88% seen once, with 2.5% to 3.5% in the top ten. The specimen was PBMCs, collected around atezolizumab (anti-PD-L1) treatment. The source is a man aged 50-60 years with urothelial cancer.

This chain joins TRBV27 and TRBJ2-2, with D tentatively TRBD2 (5 bases). The CDR3 covers 16 residues. Germline V gives CDR1 MNHEY, CDR2 SMNVEV (reference sequence). The V gene lost 5 bases and the J gene lost 3 bases, with 16 bases spanning the gap. The CDR3 loop is CASSGLWLADTGELFF. The CDR3 nucleotides read TGTGCCAGCAGTGGCCTTTGGCTAGCCGACACCGGGGAGCTGTTTTTT.

CDR3 amino acids: CASSQVGTSLVSSTDTQYF. DNA for the CDR3: TGCGCCAGCAGCCAAGTTGGGACTAGTTTGGTTTCTAGCACAGATACGCAGTATTTT. The gene calls are TRBV4-1 and TRBJ2-3; the match to TRBD2 covers 8 bases. J gave up 0 bases and V 1 base, and 12 bases lay outside the gene matches. This CDR3 is built from 19 residues. Germline V CDR1 and CDR2: MGHRA, YSYEKL.

This clone was picked up a small number of times. The CDR3 spells CSVEDMVYEGGELFF. The DNA for the CDR3 is TGCAGCGTTGAAGATATGGTATATGAGGGCGGGGAGCTGTTTTTT. This chain connects TRBV29-1 to TRBJ2-2; weak D call: TRBD2 (5 bases). The CDR3 spans 15 residues. Germline values: CDR1 SQVTM, CDR2 ANQGSEA. Trimming took off 0 bases at V and 7 bases at J, with 15 bases between the two ends.